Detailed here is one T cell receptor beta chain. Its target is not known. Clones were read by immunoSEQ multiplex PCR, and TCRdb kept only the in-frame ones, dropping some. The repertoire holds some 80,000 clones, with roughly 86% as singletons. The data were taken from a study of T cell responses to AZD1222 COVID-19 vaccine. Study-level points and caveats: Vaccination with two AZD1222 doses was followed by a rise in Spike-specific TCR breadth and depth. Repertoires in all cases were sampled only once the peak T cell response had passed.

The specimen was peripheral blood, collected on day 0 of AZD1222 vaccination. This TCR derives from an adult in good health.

For the CDR3, the DNA is TGTGCCAGCAGCCTATCACTAGTCAGTGAGCAGTTCTTC. This gives the protein CASSLSLVSEQFF. This chain joins TRBV27 and TRBJ2-1; a weak D match, TRBD2 (5 bases). Germline V gene data show CDR1 as MNHEY and CDR2 as SMNVEV (reference sequence). The CDR3 loop spans 13 amino acids. Trimming took 6 bases from V and 9 from J, leaving 15 bases between them.